This T cell receptor (beta chain) was profiled in a study of blood T cell repertoires in COVID-19. Clones were read by immunoSEQ multiplex PCR, and TCRdb kept only the in-frame ones, dropping some. This table holds more than 200,000 clones, 75% to 85% found once. There are 15 residues in the CDR3. J was trimmed by 5 bases and V by 6 bases; bases with no gene match: 5. From germline, CDR1 is MNHEY and CDR2 SVGAGI. The sequenced sample consisted of peripheral blood. The clonotype was recovered from a middle-aged woman who had recovered from COVID-19. This sequence joins TRBV6-5 and TRBJ2-3, with TRBD2 matching 13 bases. The CDR3 loop is CASRPRTSGGDTQYF. The DNA of the CDR3 is TGTGCCAGCAGACCCCGGACTAGCGGGGGAGATACGCAGTATTTT.